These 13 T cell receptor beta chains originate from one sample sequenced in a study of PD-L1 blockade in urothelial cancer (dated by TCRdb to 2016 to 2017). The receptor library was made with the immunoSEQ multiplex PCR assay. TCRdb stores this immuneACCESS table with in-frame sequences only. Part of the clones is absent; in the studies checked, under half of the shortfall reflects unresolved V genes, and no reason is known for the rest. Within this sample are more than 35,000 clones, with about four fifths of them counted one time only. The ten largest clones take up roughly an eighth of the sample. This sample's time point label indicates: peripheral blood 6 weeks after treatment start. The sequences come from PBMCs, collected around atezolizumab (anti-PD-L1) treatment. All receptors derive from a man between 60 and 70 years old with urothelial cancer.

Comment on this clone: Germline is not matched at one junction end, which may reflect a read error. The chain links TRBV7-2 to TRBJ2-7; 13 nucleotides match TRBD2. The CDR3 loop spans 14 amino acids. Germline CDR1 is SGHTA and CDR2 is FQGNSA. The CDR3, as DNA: TGTGCCAGCAGCTCCGGACTAGCGGGGGCCAGACCGCACTTC. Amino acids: CASSSGLAGARPHF.

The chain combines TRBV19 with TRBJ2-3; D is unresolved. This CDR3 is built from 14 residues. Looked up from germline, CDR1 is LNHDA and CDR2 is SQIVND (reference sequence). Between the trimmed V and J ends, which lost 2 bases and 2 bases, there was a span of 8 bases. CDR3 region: CASSIILNTDTQYF. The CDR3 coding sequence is TGTGCCAGTAGTATAATCCTTAACACAGATACGCAGTATTTT.

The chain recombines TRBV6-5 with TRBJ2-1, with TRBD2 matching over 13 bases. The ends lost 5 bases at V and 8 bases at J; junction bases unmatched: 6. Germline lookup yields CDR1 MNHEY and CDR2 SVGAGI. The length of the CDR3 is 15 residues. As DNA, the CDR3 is TGTGCCAGCAGTGCCGGGACTAGCGGGATCTATGAGCAGTTCTTC. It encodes CASSAGTSGIYEQFF.

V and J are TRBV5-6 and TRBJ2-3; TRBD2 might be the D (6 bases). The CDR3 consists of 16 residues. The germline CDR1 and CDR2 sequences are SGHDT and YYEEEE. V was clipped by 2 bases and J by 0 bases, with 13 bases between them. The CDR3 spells CASSLKLLASTDTQYF. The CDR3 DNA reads TGTGCCAGCAGCTTAAAGCTACTAGCTAGCACAGATACGCAGTATTTT.

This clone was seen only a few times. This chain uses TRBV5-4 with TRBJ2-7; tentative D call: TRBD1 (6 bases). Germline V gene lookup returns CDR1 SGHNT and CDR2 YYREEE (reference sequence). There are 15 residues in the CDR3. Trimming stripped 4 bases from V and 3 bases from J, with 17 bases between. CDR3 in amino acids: CASSVKGVNNYEQYF. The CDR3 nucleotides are TGTGCCAGCAGCGTCAAGGGGGTTAACAACTACGAGCAGTACTTC.

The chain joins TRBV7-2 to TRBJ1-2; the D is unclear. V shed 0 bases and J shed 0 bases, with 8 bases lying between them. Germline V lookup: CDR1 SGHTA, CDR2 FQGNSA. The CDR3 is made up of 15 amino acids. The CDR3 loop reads CASSLAGGANYGYTF. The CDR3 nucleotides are TGTGCCAGCAGCTTAGCGGGAGGAGCTAACTATGGCTACACCTTC.

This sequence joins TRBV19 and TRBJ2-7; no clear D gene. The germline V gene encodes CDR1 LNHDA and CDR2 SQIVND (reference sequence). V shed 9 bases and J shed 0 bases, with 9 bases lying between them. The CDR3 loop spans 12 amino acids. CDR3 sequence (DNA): TGTGCCAGCCAGTCAGACTCCTACGAGCAGTACTTC. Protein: CASQSDSYEQYF.

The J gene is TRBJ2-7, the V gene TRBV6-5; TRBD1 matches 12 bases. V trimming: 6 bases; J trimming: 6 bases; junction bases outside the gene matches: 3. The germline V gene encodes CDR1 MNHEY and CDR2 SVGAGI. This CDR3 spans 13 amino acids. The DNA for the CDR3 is TGTGCCAGCAGGGGGACAGGGGGCAGCGAGCAGTACTTC. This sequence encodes CASRGTGGSEQYF.

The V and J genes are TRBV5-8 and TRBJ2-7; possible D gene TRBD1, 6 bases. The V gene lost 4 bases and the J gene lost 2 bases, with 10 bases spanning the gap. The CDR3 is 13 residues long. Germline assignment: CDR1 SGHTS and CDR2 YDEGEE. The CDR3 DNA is TGTGCCAGCAGCCGACAGGAGGCCTACGAGCAGTACTTC. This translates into CASSRQEAYEQYF.

CDR3 loop: CASSTDRILVAGELFF. Written as DNA, the CDR3 is TGTGCCAGCAGCACCGACAGGATCTTGGTCGCCGGGGAGCTGTTTTTT. V and J are TRBV21-1 and TRBJ2-2; the table's TRBD1 call for D was not verified on the DNA. TRBV21-1 is a known pseudogene. The CDR3 extends over 16 amino acids.

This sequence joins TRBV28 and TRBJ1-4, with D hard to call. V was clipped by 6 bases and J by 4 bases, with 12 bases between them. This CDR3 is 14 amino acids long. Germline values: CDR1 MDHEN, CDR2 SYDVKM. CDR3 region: CASSPLGRNEKLFF. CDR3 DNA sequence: TGTGCCAGCAGCCCGCTAGGCCGTAATGAAAAACTGTTTTTT.

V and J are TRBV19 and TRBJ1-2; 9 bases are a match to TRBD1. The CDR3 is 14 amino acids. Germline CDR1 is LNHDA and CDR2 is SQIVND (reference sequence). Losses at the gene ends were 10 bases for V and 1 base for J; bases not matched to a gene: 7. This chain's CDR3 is CATRRDRVNYGYTF. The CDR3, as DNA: TGTGCCACTCGCCGGGACAGGGTTAACTATGGCTACACCTTC. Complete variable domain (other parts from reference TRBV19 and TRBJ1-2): DGGITQSPKYLFRKEGQNVTLSCEQNLNHDAMYWYRQDPGQGLRLIYYSQIVNDFQKGDIAEGYSVSREKKESFPLTVTSAQKNPTAFYLCATRRDRVNYGYTFGSGTRLTVV.

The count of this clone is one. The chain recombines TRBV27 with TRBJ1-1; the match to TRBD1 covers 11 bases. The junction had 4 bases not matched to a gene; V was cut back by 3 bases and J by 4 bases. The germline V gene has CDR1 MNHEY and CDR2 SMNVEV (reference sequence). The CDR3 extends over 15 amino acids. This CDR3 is CASSFLGQGATEAFF. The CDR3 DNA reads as TGTGCCAGCAGTTTCCTCGGACAGGGGGCCACTGAAGCTTTCTTT.